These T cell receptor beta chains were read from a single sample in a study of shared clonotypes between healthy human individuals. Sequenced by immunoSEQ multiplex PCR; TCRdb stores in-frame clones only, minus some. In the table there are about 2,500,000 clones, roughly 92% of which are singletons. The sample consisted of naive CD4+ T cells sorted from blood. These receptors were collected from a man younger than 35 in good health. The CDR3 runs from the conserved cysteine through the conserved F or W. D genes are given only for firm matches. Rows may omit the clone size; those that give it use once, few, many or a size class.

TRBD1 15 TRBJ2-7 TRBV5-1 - TGCGCCAGCAGCCCCGGGACAGGGATATTCCACGAGCAGTACTTC CASSPGTGIFHEQYF
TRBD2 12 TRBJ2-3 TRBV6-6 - TGTGCCAGTCGACGGGGGGCAGATACGCAGTATTTT CASRRGADTQYF
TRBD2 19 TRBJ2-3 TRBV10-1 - TGCGCCAGCAGTGACCCCCGAGGTTCTAGCGGGGGCTTCACAGATACGCAGTATTTT CASSDPRGSSGGFTDTQYF
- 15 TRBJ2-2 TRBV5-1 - TGCGCCAGCACGGAGAGGGGGGTGAACACCGGGGAGCTGTTTTTT CASTERGVNTGELFF
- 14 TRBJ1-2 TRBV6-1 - TGTGCCAGCATCCCATCGTGGGGTGGTAAGGGCTACACCTTC CASIPSWGGKGYTF
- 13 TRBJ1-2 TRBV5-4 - TGTGCCAGCAGCTGGACCGGTAAAAGTGGCTACACCTTC CASSWTGKSGYTF
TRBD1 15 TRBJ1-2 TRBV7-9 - TGTGCCAGCAGCTTAGGGGACAGGGCGAACTATGGCTACACCTTC CASSLGDRANYGYTF
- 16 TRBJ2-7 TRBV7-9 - TGTGCCAGCAGCTTAGCTTTGCGAGGGAGTCTCTACGAGCAGTACTTC CASSLALRGSLYEQYF
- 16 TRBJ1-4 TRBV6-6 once TGTGCCAGCAGACCCCTTAGGTGGTACGGAGGAGAAAAACTGTTTTTT CASRPLRWYGGEKLFF
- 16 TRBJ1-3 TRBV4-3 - TGCGCCAGCAGCCAAGACCCCATTGGCTCTGGAAACACCATATATTTT CASSQDPIGSGNTIYF
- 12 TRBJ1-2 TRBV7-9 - TGTGCCAGCAGCCCTCAGGTGGATGGCTACACCTTC CASSPQVDGYTF
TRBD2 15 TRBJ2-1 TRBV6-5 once TGTGCCAGCAGGCCCCTAGCGGGAGGGCCAAATGAGCAGTTCTTC CASRPLAGGPNEQFF
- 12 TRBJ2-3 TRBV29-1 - TGCAGCGTCGGACAGACCACAGATACGCAGTATTTT CSVGQTTDTQYF
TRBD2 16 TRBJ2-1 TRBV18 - TGTGCCAGCTTGAGTAGCGGGAGACGTTCGTACAATGAGCAGTTCTTC CASLSSGRRSYNEQFF
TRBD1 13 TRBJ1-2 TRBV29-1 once TGCAGCGTCCGAATGCAACAGGGGTATGGCTACACCTTC CSVRMQQGYGYTF
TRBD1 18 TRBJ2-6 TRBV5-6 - TGTGCCAGCAGCTTGGATTGGGACAGGGGCTCTGGGGCCAACGTCCTGACTTTC CASSLDWDRGSGANVLTF
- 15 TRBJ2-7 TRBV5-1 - TGCGCCAGCAGCACCCTGACAGCCGGGGGTAGCGAGCAGTACTTC CASSTLTAGGSEQYF
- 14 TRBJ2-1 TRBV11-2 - TGTGCCAGCAGCTGGGGTCGGCCGGACAATGAGCAGTTCTTC CASSWGRPDNEQFF
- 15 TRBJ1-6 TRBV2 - TGTGCCAGCAATACAGAGAGCTCCTATAATTCACCCCTCCACTTT CASNTESSYNSPLHF
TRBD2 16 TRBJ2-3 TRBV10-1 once TGCGCCAGCAGTGATGGGAGTCCGGGGGGTACAGATACGCAGTATTTT CASSDGSPGGTDTQYF
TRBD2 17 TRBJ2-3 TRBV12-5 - TGTGCTGGTGGTTTGTCTAGCGGGGGGCCGCGCACAGATACGCAGTATTTT CAGGLSSGGPRTDTQYF
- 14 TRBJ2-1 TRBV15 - TGTGCCACCAGCAGAGATCAGAGGGACAATGAGCAGTTCTTC CATSRDQRDNEQFF
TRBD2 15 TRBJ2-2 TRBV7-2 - TGTGCCAGCAGCCTTAGCGGGGCGAACACCGGGGAGCTGTTTTTT CASSLSGANTGELFF
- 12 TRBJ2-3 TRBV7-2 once TGTGCCAGCGGCTATTTTTCAGATACGCAGTATTTT CASGYFSDTQYF
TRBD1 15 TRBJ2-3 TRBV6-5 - TGTGCCAGCAGTAAGGGACAGGGCCGCACAGATACGCAGTATTTT CASSKGQGRTDTQYF
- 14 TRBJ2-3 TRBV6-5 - TGTGCCAGCGGCCTGGGCGGGATGGGAGATACGCAGTATTTT CASGLGGMGDTQYF
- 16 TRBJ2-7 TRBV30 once TGTGCCTGGAGTGTATTAGGCAGTCTTAACTCCTACGAGCAGTACTTC CAWSVLGSLNSYEQYF
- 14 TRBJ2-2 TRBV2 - TGTGCCAGCAGGTGGGGAGGAGAGGCCGGGGAGCTGTTTTTT CASRWGGEAGELFF
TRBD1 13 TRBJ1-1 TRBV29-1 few TGCAGCGTGGCGGACAGGGGCAACACTGAAGCTTTCTTT CSVADRGNTEAFF
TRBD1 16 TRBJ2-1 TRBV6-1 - TGTGCCAGCAGTGAAGGGACAGGGGGTGTCTACAATGAGCAGTTCTTC CASSEGTGGVYNEQFF
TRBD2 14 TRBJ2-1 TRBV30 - TGTGCCTGGAGTCCCGGGGGGGGCTACAATGAGCAGTTCTTC CAWSPGGGYNEQFF
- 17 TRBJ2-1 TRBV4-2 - TGTGCCAGCAGCCAAGACTCGGTGTGGAGCTCCTACAATGAGCAGTTCTTC CASSQDSVWSSYNEQFF
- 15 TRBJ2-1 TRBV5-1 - TGCGCCAGCAGCTTGGACGGCAACTCCTACAATGAGCAGTTCTTC CASSLDGNSYNEQFF
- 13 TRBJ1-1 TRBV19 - TGTGCCACAGCGGGGTCGGGCGCGGAGGGGGCTTTCTTT CATAGSGAEGAFF
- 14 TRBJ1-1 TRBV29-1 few TGCAGCGTTGAGTGGGGTTTCGTGAACACTGAAGCTTTCTTT CSVEWGFVNTEAFF
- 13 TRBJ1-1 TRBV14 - TGTGCCAGCAGCCCGCCGGGAGCATCTGAAGCTTTCTTT CASSPPGASEAFF
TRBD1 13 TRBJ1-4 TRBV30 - TGTGCCTGGCAGGGGGCGCCTAATGAAAAACTGTTTTTT CAWQGAPNEKLFF
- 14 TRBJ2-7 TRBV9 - TGTGCCAGCAGCGCGACTAGTACGGTCCGCGAGCAGTACTTC CASSATSTVREQYF
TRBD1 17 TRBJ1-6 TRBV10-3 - TGTGCCATCAGTGATCCAGACAGGGCGGTAACGAATTCACCCCTCCACTTT CAISDPDRAVTNSPLHF
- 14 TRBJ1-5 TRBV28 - TGTGCCAGCAGAGATACAGGGCCCACCGGGCCCCAGCATTTT CASRDTGPTGPQHF
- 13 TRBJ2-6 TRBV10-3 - TGTGCCAGCACGGACTCTGGGGCCAACGTCCTGACTTTC CASTDSGANVLTF
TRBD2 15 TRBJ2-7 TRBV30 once TGTGCCTGGAGTGTACCAGCGGGGGGCGGGTACGAGCAGTACTTC CAWSVPAGGGYEQYF
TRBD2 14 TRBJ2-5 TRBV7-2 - TGTGCCAGCAGACCGACTAGCAGGGTAGAGACCCAGTACTTC CASRPTSRVETQYF
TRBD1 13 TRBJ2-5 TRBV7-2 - TGTGCCAGCAGCCGAGGACAGGGGGGGACCCAGTACTTC CASSRGQGGTQYF
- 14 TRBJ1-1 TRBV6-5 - TGTGCCAGCAGTCCGCGGGCTACGAACACTGAAGCTTTCTTT CASSPRATNTEAFF
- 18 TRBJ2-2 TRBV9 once TGTGCCAGCAGCGATGCCTGGGGCTCGGGTAGACGTACCGGGGAGCTGTTTTTT CASSDAWGSGRRTGELFF
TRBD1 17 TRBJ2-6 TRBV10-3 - TGTGCCATCAGCGGGGGTGCAGGGGGCCCTGGGGCCAACGTCCTGACTTTC CAISGGAGGPGANVLTF
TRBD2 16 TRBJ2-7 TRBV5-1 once TGCGCCAGCAGCACCGGGACTAGCGGTCTGACCTACGAGCAGTACTTC CASSTGTSGLTYEQYF
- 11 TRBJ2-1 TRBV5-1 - TGCGCCAGCTACGATTACAATGAGCAGTTCTTC CASYDYNEQFF
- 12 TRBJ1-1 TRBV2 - TGTGCCAGCAGGCTTAGGGAGAATGAAGCTTTCTTT CASRLRENEAFF
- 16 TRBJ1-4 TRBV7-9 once TGTGCCAGCAGCGAGAGGACCGATTCAACTAATGAAAAACTGTTTTTT CASSERTDSTNEKLFF
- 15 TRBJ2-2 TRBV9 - TGTGCCAGCAGCGTAGACGCCCGGCTCACCGGGGAGCTGTTTTTT CASSVDARLTGELFF
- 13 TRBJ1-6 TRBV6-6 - TGTGCCAGCAGAAACGGGCAGGGTTCGCCCCTCCACTTT CASRNGQGSPLHF
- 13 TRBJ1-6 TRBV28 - TGTGCCAGCATTCCGAGGGGCAGCGGCCCCCTCCACTTT CASIPRGSGPLHF
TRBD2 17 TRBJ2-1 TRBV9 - TGTGCCAGCAGCGTACGGGGGACTACCAACTCCTACAATGAGCAGTTCTTC CASSVRGTTNSYNEQFF
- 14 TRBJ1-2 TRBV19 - TGTGCCAGTAGTCCCCGGACGGATTTCTATGGCTACACCTTC CASSPRTDFYGYTF
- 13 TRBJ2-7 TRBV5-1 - TGCGCCAGCAGCTCTCGGGATATCTACGAGCAGTACTTC CASSSRDIYEQYF
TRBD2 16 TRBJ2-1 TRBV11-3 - TGTGCCAGCAGCCCGGGCGGTAGCGGGTCCTACAATGAGCAGTTCTTC CASSPGGSGSYNEQFF
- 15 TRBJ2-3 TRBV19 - TGTGCCAGTAGCAACCCTGGGGAGCAGACAGATACGCAGTATTTT CASSNPGEQTDTQYF
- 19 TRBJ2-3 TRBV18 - TGTGCCAGCTCACCACCGAGGGTCTACGGGGGATCTAGCACAGATACGCAGTATTTT CASSPPRVYGGSSTDTQYF